This TCR beta chain is drawn from a study of regulatory dendritic cells for organ transplantation. Measured with immunoSEQ multiplex PCR; TCRdb has only the in-frame clones, and not every one. The sample carries about 38,000 clones, 80% to 95% recorded once. Per the germline V gene, CDR1 is SGHTA and CDR2 is FQGNSA. The V and J ends lost 5 bases and 8 bases respectively, with 18 bases between them. The CDR3 runs 15 residues. This clone was recorded once. Naive CD45RA+ and memory CD45RO+ CD4+ or CD8+ T cells were FACS-sorted. Sequenced material: naive CD8+ T cells from blood. The subset: CD45RA+ naive T cells. The chain recombines TRBV7-2 with TRBJ1-4, with D possibly TRBD1 on 6 matching bases. The clonotype comes from a human donor in good health. CDR3 sequence: CASSVHSGVGEKLFF. CDR3 nucleotide sequence: TGTGCCAGCAGCGTCCATTCAGGGGTTGGCGAAAAACTGTTTTTT. Supplemented by reference TRBV7-2 and TRBJ1-4, the full variable domain reads GAGVSQSPSNKVTEKGKDVELRCDPISGHTALYWYRQSLGQGLEFLIYFQGNSAPDKSGLPSDRFSAERTGGSVSTLTIQRTQQEDSAVYLCASSVHSGVGEKLFFGSGTQLSVL.